The text below deals with one T cell receptor (beta chain). As yet, its antigen is unknown. Sequenced by immunoSEQ multiplex PCR; TCRdb stores in-frame clones only, minus some. The data show 29,000 or so clones, around 87% seen once. The data stem from a study of PD-L1 blockade in urothelial cancer. Turning to the study itself: Males with bladder-origin urothelial cancer constituted most of the roughly 29 patients. Median blood clonality was roughly 0.087, with some 89,000 unique TCRs.

General observations from the study: Larger 3-week expansion of tumor-associated blood clones was seen in durable-benefit patients.

Germline values: CDR1 MNHNS, CDR2 SASEGT. This CDR3 is built from 13 residues. The junction had 3 bases not matched to a gene; V was cut back by 5 bases and J by 4 bases. This sequence was found in a man in his fifties or sixties with urothelial cancer. The material sequenced was PBMCs, taken around atezolizumab (anti-PD-L1) treatment. V and J are TRBV6-1 and TRBJ2-7, with 9 bases that match TRBD1. In nucleotides, the CDR3 is TGTGCCAGCAGTCGGGACAGGGCTTACGAGCAGTACTTC. As protein: CASSRDRAYEQYF.